Following are 5 T cell receptor beta chains from one sample sequenced in a study of beta chain features in type 1 diabetes. Findings of the study overall: The study found moderately but significantly shorter TCRB CDR3s in all four CD4+ subsets of Type 1 diabetes patients.

Investigators reverse transcribed all isolated RNA, so they sequenced expressed TCRB transcripts. Data came from immunoSEQ multiplex PCR; TCRdb stores just in-frame clones and leaves some out. The data contain more than 250,000 clones, approximately 15% of them singletons. No antigen has been identified for these receptors. The source material was naive CD4+ T cells from blood. These receptors were taken from a man aged 25-45 years with type 1 diabetes.

The CDR3 here is CASSLSEETQYF. CDR3 DNA: TGTGCCAGCAGCTTGTCGGAAGAGACCCAGTACTTC. The genes are TRBV7-2 and TRBJ2-5, with unresolved D. CDR1 and CDR2 from the germline V gene are SGHTA and FQGNSA. Trimming cost V 3 bases and J 3 bases, with 5 bases left between them. This CDR3 is 12 amino acids long.

The rearrangement uses TRBV15 and TRBJ2-5, with 10 positions matching TRBD2. V lost 1 base, J lost 5 bases, and 13 bases stayed unmatched. This CDR3 is 18 amino acids long. From germline, CDR1 is LNHNV and CDR2 YYDKDF (reference sequence). The CDR3 loop reads CATSRGSRASGREETQYF. In DNA form, the CDR3 reads TGTGCCACCAGCAGAGGAAGTCGAGCTAGCGGGAGAGAGGAGACCCAGTACTTC.

This clone was seen a few times. The V gene is TRBV5-1, the J gene TRBJ2-5; D is possibly TRBD1 (6 bases). Trimming cost V 3 bases and J 4 bases, with 19 bases left between them. CDR1 is SGHRS and CDR2 is YFSETQ in the germline V gene. The CDR3 is 16 residues long. CDR3: CASSSTLTGDGETQYF. CDR3 nucleotide sequence: TGCGCCAGCAGCTCGACTTTGACAGGAGATGGAGAGACCCAGTACTTC.

The chain links TRBV11-2 to TRBJ2-5; TRBD2 might be the D (6 bases). Between the trimmed V and J ends, which lost 5 bases and 5 bases, there was a span of 18 bases. The CDR3 sequence is 15 residues long. Per germline, CDR1 SGHAT and CDR2 FQNNGV. CDR3 in DNA: TGTGCCAGCAGCCCACGGCGACTAGTGTCGGAGACCCAGTACTTC. This gives the protein CASSPRRLVSETQYF.

The V gene is TRBV2, the J gene TRBJ2-4; D unclear. V lost 8 bases and J 0 bases, leaving 11 bases between the germline ends. CDR1 SNHLY and CDR2 FYNNEI come from the germline V gene. The CDR3 runs 14 residues. The CDR3: CASSDITAKNIQYF. The CDR3 bases are TGTGCCAGCTCAGACATCACAGCCAAAAACATTCAGTACTTC.